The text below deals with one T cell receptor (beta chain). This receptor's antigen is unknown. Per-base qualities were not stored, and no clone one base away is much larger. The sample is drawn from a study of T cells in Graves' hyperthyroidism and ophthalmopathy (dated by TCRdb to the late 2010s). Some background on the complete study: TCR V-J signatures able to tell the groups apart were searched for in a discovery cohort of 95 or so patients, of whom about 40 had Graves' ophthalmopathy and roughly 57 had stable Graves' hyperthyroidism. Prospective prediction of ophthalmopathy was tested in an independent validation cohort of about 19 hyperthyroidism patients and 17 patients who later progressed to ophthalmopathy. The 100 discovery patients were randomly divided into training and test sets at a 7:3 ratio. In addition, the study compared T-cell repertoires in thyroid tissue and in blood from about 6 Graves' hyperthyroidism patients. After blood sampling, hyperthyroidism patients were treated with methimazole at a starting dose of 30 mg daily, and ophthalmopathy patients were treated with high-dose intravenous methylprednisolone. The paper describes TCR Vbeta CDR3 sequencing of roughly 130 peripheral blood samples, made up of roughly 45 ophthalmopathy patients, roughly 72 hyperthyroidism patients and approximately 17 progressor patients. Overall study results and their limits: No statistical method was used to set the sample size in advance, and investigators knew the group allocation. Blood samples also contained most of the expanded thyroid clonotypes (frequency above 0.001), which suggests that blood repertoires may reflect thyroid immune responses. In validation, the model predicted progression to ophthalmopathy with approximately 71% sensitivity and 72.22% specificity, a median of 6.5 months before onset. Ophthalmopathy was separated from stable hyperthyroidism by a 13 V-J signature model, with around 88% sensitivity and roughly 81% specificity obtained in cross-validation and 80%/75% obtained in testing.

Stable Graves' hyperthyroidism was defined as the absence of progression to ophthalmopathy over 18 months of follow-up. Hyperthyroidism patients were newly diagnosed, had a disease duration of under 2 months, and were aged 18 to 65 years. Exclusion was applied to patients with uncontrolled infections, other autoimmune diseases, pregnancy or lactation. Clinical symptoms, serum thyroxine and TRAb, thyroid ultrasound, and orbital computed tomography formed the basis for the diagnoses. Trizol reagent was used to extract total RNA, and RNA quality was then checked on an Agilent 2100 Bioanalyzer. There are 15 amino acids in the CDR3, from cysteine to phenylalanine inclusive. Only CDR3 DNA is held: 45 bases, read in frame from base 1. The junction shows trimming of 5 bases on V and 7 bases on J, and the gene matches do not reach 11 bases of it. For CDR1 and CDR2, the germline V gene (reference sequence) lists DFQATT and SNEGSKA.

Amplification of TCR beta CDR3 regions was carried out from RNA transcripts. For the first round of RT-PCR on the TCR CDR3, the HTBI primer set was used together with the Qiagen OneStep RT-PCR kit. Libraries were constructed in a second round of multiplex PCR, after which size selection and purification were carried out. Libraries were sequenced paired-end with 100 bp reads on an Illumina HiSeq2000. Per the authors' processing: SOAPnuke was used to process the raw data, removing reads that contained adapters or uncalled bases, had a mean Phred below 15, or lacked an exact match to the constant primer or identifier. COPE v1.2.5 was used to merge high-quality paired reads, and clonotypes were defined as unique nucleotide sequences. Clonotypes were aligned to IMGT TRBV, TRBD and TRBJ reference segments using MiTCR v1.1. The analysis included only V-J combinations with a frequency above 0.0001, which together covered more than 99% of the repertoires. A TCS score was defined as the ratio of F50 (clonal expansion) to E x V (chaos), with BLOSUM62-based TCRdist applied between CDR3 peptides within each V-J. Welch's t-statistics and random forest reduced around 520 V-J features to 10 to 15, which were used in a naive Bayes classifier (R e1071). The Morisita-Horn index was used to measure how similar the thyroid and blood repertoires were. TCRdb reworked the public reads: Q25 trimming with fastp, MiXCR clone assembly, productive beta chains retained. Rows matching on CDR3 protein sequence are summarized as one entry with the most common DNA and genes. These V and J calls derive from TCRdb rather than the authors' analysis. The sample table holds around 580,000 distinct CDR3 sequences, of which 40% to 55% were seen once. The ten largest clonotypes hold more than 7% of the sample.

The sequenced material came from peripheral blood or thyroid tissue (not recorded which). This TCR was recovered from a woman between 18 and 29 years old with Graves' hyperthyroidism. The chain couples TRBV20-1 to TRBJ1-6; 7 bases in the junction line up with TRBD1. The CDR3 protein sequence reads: CSAEELTGTNSPLHF. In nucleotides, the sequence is TGCAGTGCTGAAGAGCTGACAGGGACCAATTCACCCCTCCACTTT.